This T cell receptor beta chain originates from a study of glioma-infiltrating T cells after dendritic cell vaccination. Looking at the study overall: Patients received three intradermal dendritic cell vaccine injections at biweekly intervals.

The CDR3 sequence is 13 residues long. Germline loops: CDR1 SSHAT, CDR2 FNYEAQ (reference sequence). TCRB CDR3 was amplified from 2 ug genomic DNA or less. Libraries were prepared by immunoSEQ multiplex PCR; TCRdb keeps only in-frame clonotypes and omits some of them. The sample records under 100,000 clones, roughly three quarters being singletons. PBMC sampling occurred before vaccination, two weeks after the third dose, and at progression. Sequencing was performed on blood, taken before dendritic cell vaccination. The chain carries TRBV7-7 and TRBJ2-3; tentative D call: TRBD1 (5 bases). The sequence was obtained from a human donor with glioblastoma. The CDR3 bases are TGTGCTACCTCCCAAGGGGTCGGAGATACGCAGTATTTT. Protein sequence: CATSQGVGDTQYF.